One and the same sample provided the 3 T cell receptor beta chains below, sequenced in a study of cytomegalovirus exposure and HLA in healthy donors. PCR employed 60 Vbeta and 13 Jbeta primers. Libraries were prepared by immunoSEQ multiplex PCR; TCRdb keeps only in-frame clonotypes and omits some of them. The repertoire includes some 120,000 clones, around three quarters of them detected once, and around 13% sits in the top ten. The sample taken for sequencing was PBMCs. Receptor source: a woman in her 40s in good health and CMV-seropositive.

The CDR3 loop reads CASRAVGGNGGYTF. CDR3 DNA: TGTGCCAGCAGGGCCGTGGGGGGGAACGGTGGCTACACCTTC. This rearrangement joins TRBV6-4 to TRBJ1-2; tentative D call: TRBD1 (5 bases). V was pared by 6 bases and J by 7 bases, with 18 bases between. The CDR3 consists of 14 residues. CDR1 and CDR2 (germline): MRHNA, SNTAGT.

J is TRBJ2-1 and V is TRBV19; D is possibly TRBD2 (7 bases). The V end lost 5 bases, the J end lost 15 bases, and 20 bases lay between the germline ends. The CDR3 sequence is 13 residues long. Germline V gives CDR1 LNHDA, CDR2 SQIVND (reference sequence). CDR3 coding DNA: TGTGCCAGTAGTGGAGGGGGGGCCTCAGGGGCGTTCTTC. Amino acid sequence: CASSGGGASGAFF. The whole variable domain, remainder taken from reference TRBV19 and TRBJ2-1, is DGGITQSPKYLFRKEGQNVTLSCEQNLNHDAMYWYRQDPGQGLRLIYYSQIVNDFQKGDIAEGYSVSREKKESFPLTVTSAQKNPTAFYLCASSGGGASGAFFGPGTRLTVL.

The genes are TRBV9 and TRBJ2-7; TRBD2 might be the D (6 bases). Deletions cut 0 bases from V and 5 bases from J, with 18 bases between. The CDR3 runs to 16 residues. Per the germline V gene, CDR1 is SGDLS and CDR2 is YYNGEE. This CDR3 reads CASSVDPVGGWDEQYF. CDR3 DNA: TGTGCCAGCAGCGTAGACCCCGTGGGGGGATGGGACGAGCAGTACTTC.